This T cell receptor beta chain appears in the sequencing data of a study of T-cell reconstitution after alpha-beta-depleted transplantation in children. Whole-study results and caveats: There were some patients whose high TCRbeta diversity at day 60 came from surviving recipient T cells and thymic progenitors. At the one-year point after transplant, T-cell counts and TCRbeta diversity were found to come mostly from T cells that had been newly produced. In patients about two months after transplant, alpha-beta T cells reportedly arose from several hundred expanded graft clones.

This clonotype occurred many times. As yet, its antigen is unknown. Preparation of the TCRbeta library used unique molecular identifiers. TCRdb fed the PCR reads into MiXCR, producing one record per CDR3 protein. Of 700,000 to 850,000 distinct CDR3 sequences listed, roughly 15% are singletons. The material sequenced was PBMCs, mostly from graft donor cells, taken 360 days after TCRalphabeta/CD19-depleted stem cell transplant. The TCR sequence derives from a male patient younger than 18 who had a stem cell transplant for acute lymphoblastic leukemia, so the T cells may come from the graft donor.

The DNA for the CDR3 is TGTGCCAGCACCGAACAGGGTGTTGGGAACACCATATATTTT. It encodes CASTEQGVGNTIYF. The rearrangement links TRBV12-3 or TRBV12-4 to TRBJ1-3, with D possibly TRBD1 on 6 matching bases. V shed 7 bases and J shed 7 bases, with 17 bases lying between them. CDR3 length equals 14 residues.